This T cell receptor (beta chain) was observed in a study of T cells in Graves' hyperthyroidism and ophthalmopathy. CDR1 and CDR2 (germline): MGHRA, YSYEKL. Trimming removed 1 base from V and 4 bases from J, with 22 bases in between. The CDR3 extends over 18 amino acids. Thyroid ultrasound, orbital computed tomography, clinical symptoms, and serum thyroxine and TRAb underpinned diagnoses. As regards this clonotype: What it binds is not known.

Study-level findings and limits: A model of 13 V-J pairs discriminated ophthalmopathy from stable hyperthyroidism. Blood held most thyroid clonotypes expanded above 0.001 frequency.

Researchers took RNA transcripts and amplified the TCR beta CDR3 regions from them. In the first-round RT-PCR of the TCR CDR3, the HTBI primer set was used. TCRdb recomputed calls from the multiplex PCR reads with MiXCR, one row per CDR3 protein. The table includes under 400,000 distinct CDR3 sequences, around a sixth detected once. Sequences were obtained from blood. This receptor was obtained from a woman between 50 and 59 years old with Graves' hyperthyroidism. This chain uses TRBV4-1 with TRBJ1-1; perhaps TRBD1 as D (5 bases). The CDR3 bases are TGCGCCAGCAGCCAAGGACGGGGACCTGTAGGAATGGGCACTGAAGCTTTCTTT. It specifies CASSQGRGPVGMGTEAFF.